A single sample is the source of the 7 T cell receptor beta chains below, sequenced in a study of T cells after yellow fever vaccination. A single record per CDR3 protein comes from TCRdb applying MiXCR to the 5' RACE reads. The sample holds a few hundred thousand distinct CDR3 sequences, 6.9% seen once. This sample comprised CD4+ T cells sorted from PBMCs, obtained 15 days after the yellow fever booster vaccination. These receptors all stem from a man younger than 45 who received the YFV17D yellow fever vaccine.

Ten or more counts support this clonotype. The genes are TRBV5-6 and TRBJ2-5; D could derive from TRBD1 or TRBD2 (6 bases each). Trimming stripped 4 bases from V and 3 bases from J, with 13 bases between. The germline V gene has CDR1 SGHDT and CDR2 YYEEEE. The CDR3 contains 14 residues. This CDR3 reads CASSRGTYEETQYF. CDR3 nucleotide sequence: TGTGCCAGCAGCCGCGGGACATACGAAGAGACCCAGTACTTC.

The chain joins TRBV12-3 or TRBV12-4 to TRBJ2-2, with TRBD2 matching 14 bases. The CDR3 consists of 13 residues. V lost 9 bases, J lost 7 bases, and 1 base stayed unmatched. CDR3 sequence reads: CASGTSGGGELFF. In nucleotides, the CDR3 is TGTGCCAGTGGGACTAGCGGGGGCGGGGAGCTGTTTTTT.

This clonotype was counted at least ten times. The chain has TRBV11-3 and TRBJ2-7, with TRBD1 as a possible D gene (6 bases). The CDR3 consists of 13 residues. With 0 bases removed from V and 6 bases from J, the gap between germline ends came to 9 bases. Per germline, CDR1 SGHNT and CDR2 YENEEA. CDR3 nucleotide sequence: TGTGCCAGCAGCTTAGAGGGGACAACCGAGCAGTACTTC. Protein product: CASSLEGTTEQYF.

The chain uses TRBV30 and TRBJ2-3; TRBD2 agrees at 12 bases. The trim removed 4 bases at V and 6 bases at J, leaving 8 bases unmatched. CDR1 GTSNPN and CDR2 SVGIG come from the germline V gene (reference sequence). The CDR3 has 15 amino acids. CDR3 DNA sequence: TGTGCCTGGACCCGGACTAGCGGGACCTCGGATACGCAGTATTTT. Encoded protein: CAWTRTSGTSDTQYF.

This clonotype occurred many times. CDR3: CASSSTVNTEAFF. CDR3 DNA sequence: TGTGCCAGCAGCTCGACAGTGAACACTGAAGCTTTCTTT. The gene calls are TRBV12-3 or TRBV12-4 and TRBJ1-1, with D possibly TRBD1 on 5 matching bases. The CDR3 extends over 13 amino acids. The germline V and J ends were trimmed by 6 bases and 0 bases, with 8 bases remaining between them.

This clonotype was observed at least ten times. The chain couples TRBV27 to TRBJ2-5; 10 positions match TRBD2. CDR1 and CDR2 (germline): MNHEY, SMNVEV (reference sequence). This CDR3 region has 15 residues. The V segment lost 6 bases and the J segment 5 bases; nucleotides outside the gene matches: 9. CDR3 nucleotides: TGTGCCAGCAGGAAAGCGGGAGGGCCGGGGGAGACCCAGTACTTC. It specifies CASRKAGGPGETQYF.

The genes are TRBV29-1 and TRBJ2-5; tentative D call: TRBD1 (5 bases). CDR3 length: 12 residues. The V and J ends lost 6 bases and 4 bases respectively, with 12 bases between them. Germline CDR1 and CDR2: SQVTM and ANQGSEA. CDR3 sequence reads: CSVTGSSETQYF. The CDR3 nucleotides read TGCAGCGTCACAGGCTCCTCAGAGACCCAGTACTTC.